This T cell receptor beta chain was found in a study of CD8 T cells in cerebrospinal fluid in Alzheimer's disease. The study, taken as a whole, reports: EBV-specific TCRs in cerebrospinal fluid reportedly do not establish a causal EBV–Alzheimer's link. Versus healthy subjects, Alzheimer's patients more often had clones of at least 3%.

Germline values: CDR1 LGHDT, CDR2 YNNKEL (reference sequence). CDR3 length: 14 amino acids. By frequency, this clonotype is large. Its target is unknown. TCRdb reprocessed the 10x single-cell sequencing reads, with one entry per CDR3 protein and no DNA. This sample's clone table lists some 750 distinct CDR3 sequences. The chain couples TRBV3-1 to TRBJ2-3; the TCRdb call, TRBD1, lacks DNA for checking. The sequencing sample was made of cerebrospinal fluid. This clonotype was sampled from a human donor in good health. The CDR3 is CASSQDYRADTQYF.